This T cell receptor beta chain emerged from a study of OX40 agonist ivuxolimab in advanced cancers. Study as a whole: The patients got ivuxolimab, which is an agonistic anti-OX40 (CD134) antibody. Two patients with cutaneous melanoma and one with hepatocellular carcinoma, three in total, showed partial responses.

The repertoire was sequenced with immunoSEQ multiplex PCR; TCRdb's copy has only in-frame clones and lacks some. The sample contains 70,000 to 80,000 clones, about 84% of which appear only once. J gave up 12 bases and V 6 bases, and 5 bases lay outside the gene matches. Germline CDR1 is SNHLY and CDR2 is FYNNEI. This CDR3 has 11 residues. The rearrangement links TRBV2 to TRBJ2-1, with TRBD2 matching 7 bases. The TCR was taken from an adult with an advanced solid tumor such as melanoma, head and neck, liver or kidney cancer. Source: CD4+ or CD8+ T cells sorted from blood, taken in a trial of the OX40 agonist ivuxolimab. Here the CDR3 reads CASRLLAWQFF. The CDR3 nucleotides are TGTGCCAGCAGACTACTAGCGTGGCAGTTCTTC.